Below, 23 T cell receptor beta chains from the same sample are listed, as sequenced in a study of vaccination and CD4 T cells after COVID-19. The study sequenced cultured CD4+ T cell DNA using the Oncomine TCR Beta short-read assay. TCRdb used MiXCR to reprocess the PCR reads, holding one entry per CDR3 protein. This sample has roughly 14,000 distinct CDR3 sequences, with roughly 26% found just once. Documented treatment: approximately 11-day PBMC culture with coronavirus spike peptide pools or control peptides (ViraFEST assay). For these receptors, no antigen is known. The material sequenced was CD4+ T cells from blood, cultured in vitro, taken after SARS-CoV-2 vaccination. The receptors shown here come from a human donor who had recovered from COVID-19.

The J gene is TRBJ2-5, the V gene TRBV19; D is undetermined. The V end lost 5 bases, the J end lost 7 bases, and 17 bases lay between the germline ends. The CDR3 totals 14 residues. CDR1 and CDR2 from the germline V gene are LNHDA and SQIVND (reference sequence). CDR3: CASSLNPEGPTQYF. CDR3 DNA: TGTGCCAGTAGTTTGAACCCGGAAGGTCCGACCCAGTACTTC.

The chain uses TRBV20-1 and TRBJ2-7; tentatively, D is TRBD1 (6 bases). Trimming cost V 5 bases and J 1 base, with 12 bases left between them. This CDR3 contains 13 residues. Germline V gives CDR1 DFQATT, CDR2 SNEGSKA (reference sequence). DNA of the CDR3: TGCAGTGCTTGGTACAGGGTGTCCTACGAGCAGTACTTC. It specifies CSAWYRVSYEQYF.

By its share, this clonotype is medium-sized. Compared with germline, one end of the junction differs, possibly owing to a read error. CDR3 coding DNA: TGTGCCAGCAGTTACTCCGGGCTAGCGGGAGAACTCTTC. Residues: CASSYSGLAGELF. V is TRBV6-5 and J is TRBJ2-1, with 10 nucleotides matching TRBD2. This CDR3 has 13 amino acids. Germline V lookup: CDR1 MNHEY, CDR2 SVGAGI.

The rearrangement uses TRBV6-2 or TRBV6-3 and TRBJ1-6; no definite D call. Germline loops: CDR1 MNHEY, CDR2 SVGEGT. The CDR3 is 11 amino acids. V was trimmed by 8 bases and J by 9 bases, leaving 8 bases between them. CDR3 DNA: TGTGCCAGCCGTCGTGGTTCACCCCTCCACTTT. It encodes CASRRGSPLHF.

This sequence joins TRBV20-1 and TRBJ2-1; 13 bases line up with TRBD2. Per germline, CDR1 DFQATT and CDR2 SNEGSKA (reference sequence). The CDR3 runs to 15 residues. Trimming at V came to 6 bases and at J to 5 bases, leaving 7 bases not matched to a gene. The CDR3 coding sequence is TGCAGTGCCCCCTGGACTAGCGGGAGCGACAATGAGCAGTTCTTC. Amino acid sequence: CSAPWTSGSDNEQFF.

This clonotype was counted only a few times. CDR3 bases: TGCGCCAGCAGCACCCTTGGGACAGGGGGCTACGAGCAGTACTTC. It is translated as CASSTLGTGGYEQYF. The rearrangement uses TRBV5-1 and TRBJ2-7; the match to TRBD1 covers 11 bases. Germline CDR1 SGHRS, CDR2 YFSETQ. CDR3 size: 15 residues. Trimming took 4 bases from V and 3 from J; bases not matched to a gene: 6.

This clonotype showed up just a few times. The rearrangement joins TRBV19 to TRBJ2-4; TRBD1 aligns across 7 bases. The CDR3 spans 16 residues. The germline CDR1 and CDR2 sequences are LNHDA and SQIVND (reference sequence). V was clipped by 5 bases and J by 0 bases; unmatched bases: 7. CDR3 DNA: TGTGCCAGTAGTGTGACAGGGATTCTAGCCAAAAACATTCAGTACTTC. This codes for CASSVTGILAKNIQYF.

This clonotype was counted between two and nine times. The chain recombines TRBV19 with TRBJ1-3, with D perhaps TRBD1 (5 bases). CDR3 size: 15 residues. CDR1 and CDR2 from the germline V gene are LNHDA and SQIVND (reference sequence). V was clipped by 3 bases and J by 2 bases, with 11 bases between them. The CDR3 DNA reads TGTGCCAGTAGTATCGGAGGGGCGGCTGGAAACACCATATATTTT. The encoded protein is CASSIGGAAGNTIYF.

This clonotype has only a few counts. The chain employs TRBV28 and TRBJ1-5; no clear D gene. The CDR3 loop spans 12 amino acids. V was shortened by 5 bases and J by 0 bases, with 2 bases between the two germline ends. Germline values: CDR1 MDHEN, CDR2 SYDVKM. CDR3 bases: TGTGCCAGCAGTGCTAGCAATCAGCCCCAGCATTTT. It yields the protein CASSASNQPQHF.

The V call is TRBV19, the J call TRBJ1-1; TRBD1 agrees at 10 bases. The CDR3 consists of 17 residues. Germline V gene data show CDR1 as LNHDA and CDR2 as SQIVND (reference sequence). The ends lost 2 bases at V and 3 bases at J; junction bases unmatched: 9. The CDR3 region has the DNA TGTGCCAGTAGTATAAGCCCGGGACAGGGGCCTTACACTGAAGCTTTCTTT. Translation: CASSISPGQGPYTEAFF.

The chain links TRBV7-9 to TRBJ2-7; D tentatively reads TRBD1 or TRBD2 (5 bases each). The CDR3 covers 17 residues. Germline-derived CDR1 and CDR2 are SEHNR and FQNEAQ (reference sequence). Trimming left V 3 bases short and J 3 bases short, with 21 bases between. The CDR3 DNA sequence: TGTGCCAGCAGCTTCCCCGGGACCCCTAAGTCCGGCTACGAGCAGTACTTC. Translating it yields CASSFPGTPKSGYEQYF.

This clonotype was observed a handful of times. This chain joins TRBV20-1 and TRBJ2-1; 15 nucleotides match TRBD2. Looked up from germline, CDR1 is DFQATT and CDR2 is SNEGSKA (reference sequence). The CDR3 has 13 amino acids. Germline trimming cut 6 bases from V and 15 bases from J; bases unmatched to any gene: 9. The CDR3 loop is CSARTSGRDLRFF. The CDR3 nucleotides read TGCAGTGCCCGGACTAGCGGGAGGGATCTCAGGTTCTTC.

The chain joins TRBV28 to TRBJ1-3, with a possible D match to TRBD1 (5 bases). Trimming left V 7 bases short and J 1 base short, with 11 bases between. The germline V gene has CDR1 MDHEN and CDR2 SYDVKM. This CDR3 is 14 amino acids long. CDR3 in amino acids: CASTTGGSGNTIYF. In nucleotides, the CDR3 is TGTGCCAGCACCACGGGGGGGTCTGGAAACACCATATATTTT.

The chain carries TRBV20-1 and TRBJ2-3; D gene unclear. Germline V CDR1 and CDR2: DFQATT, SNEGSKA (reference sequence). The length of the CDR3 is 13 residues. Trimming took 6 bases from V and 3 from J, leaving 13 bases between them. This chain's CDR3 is CSAYEARTDTQYF. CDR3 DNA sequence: TGCAGTGCCTACGAGGCGCGAACAGATACGCAGTATTTT.

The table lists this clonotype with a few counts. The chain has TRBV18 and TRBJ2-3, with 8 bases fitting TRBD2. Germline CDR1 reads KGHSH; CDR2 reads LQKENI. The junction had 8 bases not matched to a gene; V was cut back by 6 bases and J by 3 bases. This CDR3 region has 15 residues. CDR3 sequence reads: CASSRTSGTTDTQYF. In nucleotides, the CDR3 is TGTGCCAGCTCTCGTACTAGCGGCACAACAGATACGCAGTATTTT.

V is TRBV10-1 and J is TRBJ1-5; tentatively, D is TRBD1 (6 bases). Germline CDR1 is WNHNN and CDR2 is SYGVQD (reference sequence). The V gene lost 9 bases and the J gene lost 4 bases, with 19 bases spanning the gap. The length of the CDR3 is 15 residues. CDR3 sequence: CARTGYGGPNQPQHF. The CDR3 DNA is TGCGCCAGAACTGGATACGGGGGCCCTAATCAGCCCCAGCATTTT.

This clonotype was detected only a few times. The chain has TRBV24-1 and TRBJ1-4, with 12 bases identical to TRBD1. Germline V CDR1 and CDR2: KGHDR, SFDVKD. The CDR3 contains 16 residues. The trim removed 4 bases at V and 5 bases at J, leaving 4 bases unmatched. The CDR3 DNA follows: TGTGCCACCAGTGACCCCGGGACAGGGGGCAATGAAAAACTGTTTTTT. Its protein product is CATSDPGTGGNEKLFF.

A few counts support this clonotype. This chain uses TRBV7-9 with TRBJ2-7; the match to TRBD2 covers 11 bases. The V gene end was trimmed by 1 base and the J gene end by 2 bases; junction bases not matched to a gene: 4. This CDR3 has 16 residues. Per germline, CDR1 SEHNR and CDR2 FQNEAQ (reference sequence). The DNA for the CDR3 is TGTGCCAGCAGCTTAGTTCCACTAGCGGGAGCCTACGAGCAGTACTTC. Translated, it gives CASSLVPLAGAYEQYF.

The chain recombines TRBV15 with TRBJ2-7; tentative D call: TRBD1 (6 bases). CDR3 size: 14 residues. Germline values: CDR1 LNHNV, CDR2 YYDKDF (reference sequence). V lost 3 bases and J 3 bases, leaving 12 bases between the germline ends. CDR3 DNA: TGTGCCACCAGCAGGGAGGACAGCTTCTACGAGCAGTACTTC. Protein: CATSREDSFYEQYF.

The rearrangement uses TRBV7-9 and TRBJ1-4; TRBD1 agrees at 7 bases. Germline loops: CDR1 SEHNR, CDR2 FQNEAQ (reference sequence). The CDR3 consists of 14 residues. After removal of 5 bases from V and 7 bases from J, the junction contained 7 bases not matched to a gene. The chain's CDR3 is CASSGDSGGEKLFF. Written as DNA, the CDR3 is TGTGCCAGCAGCGGGGACAGCGGGGGTGAAAAACTGTTTTTT.

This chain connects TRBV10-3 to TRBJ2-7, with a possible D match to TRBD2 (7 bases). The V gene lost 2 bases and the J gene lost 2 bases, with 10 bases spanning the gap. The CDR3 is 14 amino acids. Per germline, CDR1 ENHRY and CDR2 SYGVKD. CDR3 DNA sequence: TGTGCCATCAGTGAGGCGGGGGACACCTACGAGCAGTACTTC. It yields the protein CAISEAGDTYEQYF.

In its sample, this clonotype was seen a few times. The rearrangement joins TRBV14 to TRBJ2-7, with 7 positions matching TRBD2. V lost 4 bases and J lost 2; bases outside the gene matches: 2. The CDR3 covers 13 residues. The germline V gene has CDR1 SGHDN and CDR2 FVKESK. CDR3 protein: CASSPRGTYEQYF. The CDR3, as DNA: TGTGCCAGCAGCCCGCGGGGGACCTACGAGCAGTACTTC.

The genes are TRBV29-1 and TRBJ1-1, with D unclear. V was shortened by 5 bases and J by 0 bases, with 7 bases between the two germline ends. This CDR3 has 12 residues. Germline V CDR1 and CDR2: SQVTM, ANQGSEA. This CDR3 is CSVTALNTEAFF. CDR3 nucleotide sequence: TGCAGCGTTACAGCCTTGAACACTGAAGCTTTCTTT.